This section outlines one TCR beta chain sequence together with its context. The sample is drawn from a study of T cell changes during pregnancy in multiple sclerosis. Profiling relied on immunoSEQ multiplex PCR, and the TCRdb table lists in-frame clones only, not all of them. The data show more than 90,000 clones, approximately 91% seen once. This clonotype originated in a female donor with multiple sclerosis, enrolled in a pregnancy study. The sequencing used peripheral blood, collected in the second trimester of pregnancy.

The CDR3 sequence is CASSRGTSGRARAAVEQFF. The CDR3 DNA follows: TGTGCCAGCAGCCGGGGGACTAGCGGGAGGGCCCGGGCCGCTGTTGAGCAGTTCTTC. The V call is TRBV5-4, the J call TRBJ2-1; 16 bases map to TRBD2. The germline CDR1 and CDR2 sequences are SGHNT and YYREEE (reference sequence). The CDR3 covers 19 residues. V shed 4 bases and J 9 bases; nucleotides not matched to a gene: 16.